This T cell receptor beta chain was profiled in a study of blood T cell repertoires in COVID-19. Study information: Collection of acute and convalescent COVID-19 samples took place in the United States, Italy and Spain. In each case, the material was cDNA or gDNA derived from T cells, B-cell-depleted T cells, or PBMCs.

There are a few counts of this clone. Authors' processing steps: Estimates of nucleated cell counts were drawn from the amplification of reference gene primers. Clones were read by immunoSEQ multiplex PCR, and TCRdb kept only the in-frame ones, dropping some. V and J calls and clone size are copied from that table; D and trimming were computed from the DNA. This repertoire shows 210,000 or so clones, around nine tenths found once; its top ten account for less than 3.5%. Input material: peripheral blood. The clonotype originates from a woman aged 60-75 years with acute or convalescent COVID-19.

The CDR3 DNA is TGTGCCAGCAGCTTAAGCTCAGGGGGGAGGAATGAGCAGTTCTTC. This encodes CASSLSSGGRNEQFF. The J gene is TRBJ2-1, the V gene TRBV7-9, with a possible D match to TRBD1 (7 bases). CDR3 length equals 15 residues. The germline V gene encodes CDR1 SEHNR and CDR2 FQNEAQ (reference sequence). Trimming removed 2 bases from V and 7 bases from J, with 15 bases in between.